This note documents a single T cell receptor (beta chain) sequence. In the authors' workflow: Researchers report that nucleated cell counts were estimated from reference gene primer amplification. The method was immunoSEQ multiplex PCR; TCRdb's version includes in-frame clones alone and lacks a portion of them. The DNA was the basis for D and trimming; V, J and clone size are from that table. The table includes around 200,000 clones, approximately 85% detected once. Germline V CDR1 and CDR2: MNHEY, SMNVEV (reference sequence). The CDR3 extends over 13 amino acids. V was cut by 5 bases and J by 6 bases, with 12 bases left in between. The entry originates in a study of blood T cell repertoires in COVID-19. The overall study: Sample material is recorded as cDNA or gDNA derived from T cells, B-cell-depleted T cells, or PBMCs.

The clonotype comes from a man aged 35 to 55 with acute COVID-19. The chain uses TRBV27 and TRBJ2-3; D call uncertain. Sequences were obtained from PBMCs or T cells enriched from blood (not recorded which). DNA of the CDR3: TGTGCCAGCAGTCGGGTGATCCTGGATACGCAGTATTTT. This encodes CASSRVILDTQYF.